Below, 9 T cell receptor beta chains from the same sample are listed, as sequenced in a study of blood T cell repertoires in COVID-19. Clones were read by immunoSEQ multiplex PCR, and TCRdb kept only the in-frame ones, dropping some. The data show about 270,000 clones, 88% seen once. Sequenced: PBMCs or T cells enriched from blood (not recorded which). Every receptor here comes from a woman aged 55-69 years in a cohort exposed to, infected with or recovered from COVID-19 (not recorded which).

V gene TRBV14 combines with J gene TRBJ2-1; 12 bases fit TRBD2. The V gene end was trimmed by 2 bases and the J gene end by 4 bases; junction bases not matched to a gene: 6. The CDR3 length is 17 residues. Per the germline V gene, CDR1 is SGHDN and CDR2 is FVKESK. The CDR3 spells CASSQQGTSGFYNEQFF. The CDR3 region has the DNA TGTGCCAGCAGCCAACAAGGGACTAGCGGGTTTTACAATGAGCAGTTCTTC.

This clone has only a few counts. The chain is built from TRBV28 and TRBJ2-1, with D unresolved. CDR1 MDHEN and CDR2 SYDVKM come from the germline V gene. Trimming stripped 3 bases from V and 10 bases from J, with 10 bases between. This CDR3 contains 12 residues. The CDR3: CASSFISGEQFF. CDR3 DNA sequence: TGTGCCAGCAGTTTCATCTCCGGGGAGCAGTTCTTC.

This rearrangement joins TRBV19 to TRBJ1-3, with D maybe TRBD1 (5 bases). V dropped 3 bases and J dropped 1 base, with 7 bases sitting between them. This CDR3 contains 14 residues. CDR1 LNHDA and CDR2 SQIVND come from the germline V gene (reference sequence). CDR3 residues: CASSIRESGNTIYF. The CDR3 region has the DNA TGTGCCAGTAGTATCAGGGAATCTGGAAACACCATATATTTT.

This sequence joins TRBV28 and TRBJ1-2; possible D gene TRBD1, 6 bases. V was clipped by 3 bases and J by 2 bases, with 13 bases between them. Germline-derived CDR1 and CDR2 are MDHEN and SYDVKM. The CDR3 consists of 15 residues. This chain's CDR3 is CASSFGQGHNYGYTF. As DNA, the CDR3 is TGTGCCAGCAGTTTCGGGCAGGGGCACAACTATGGCTACACCTTC.

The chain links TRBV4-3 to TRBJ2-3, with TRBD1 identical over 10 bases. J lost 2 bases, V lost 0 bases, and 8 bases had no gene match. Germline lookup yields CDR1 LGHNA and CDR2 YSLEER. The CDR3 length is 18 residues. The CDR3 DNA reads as TGCGCCAGCAGCCAAGATCCCACCGGACAGGGGGTCACAGATACGCAGTATTTT. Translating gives CASSQDPTGQGVTDTQYF.

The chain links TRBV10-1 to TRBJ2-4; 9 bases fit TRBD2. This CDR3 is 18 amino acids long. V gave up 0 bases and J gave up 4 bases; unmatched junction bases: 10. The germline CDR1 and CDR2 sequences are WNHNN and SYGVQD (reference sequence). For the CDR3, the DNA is TGCGCCAGCAGTGAGTCGATCGGCGGGAGGGCCGGGAAAAACATTCAGTACTTC. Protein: CASSESIGGRAGKNIQYF.

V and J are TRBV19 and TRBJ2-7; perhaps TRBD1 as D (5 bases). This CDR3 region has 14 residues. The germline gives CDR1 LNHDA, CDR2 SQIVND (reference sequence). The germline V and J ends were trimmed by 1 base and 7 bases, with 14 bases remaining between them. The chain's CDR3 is CASSIGDSRTEQYF. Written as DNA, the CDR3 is TGTGCCAGTAGTATAGGAGACAGTCGCACAGAGCAGTACTTC.

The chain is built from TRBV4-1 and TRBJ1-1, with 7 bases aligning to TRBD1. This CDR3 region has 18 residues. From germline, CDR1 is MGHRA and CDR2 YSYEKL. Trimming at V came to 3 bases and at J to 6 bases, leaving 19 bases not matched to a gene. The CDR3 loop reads CASSHPPRDSAKGAEAFF. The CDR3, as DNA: TGCGCCAGCAGCCACCCACCTCGGGACAGCGCTAAGGGCGCTGAAGCTTTCTTT.

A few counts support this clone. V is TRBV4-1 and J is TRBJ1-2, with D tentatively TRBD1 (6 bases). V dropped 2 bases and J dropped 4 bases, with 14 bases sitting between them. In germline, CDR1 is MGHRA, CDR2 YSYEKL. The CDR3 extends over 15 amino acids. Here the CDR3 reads CASSQLQGFPYGYTF. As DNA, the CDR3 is TGCGCCAGCAGCCAATTACAGGGATTCCCCTATGGCTACACCTTC.